This T cell receptor beta chain stems from a study of T cell responses to AZD1222 COVID-19 vaccine. The CDR3 has 14 residues. CDR1 and CDR2 from the germline V gene are SGHAT and FQNNGV. Trimming shortened V by 1 base and J by 2 bases, and 9 bases separated the two germline ends. Sequencing was performed with immunoSEQ multiplex PCR; in TCRdb, only in-frame clones are kept and a portion is missing. The sample has approximately 100,000 clones, over 75% seen once; the top ten hold 1% to 1.5%. Details on this clone: Antigen specificity is unknown.

Study findings and constraints: The donors showed a predominance of white British ancestry and of females, with possible underestimation of clonal diversity. None of the repertoires were sampled until the peak T cell response had passed. Vaccine-associated CD4 TCRs spanned spike, dominant at 160-218 and 743-854. A rise in Spike-specific TCR breadth and depth followed two AZD1222 doses.

This chain connects TRBV11-2 to TRBJ2-7, with D perhaps TRBD1 or TRBD2 (6 bases each). The sample was peripheral blood, taken on day 0 of AZD1222 vaccination. This receptor was taken from an adult in good health. The CDR3 loop is CASSLVGGPYEQYF. For the CDR3, the DNA is TGTGCCAGCAGCTTAGTGGGGGGCCCCTACGAGCAGTACTTC.